Listed below are T cell receptor beta chains from one sample, sequenced in a study of T cells after yellow fever vaccination. MiXCR, applied by TCRdb to the 5' RACE reads, yields one record per CDR3 protein. This table holds around 360,000 distinct CDR3 sequences, around 10% found once. Specimen: PBMCs, collected on the day of the first yellow fever vaccination. The origin of the receptors is a man in his late teens or twenties who received the YFV17D yellow fever vaccine. The CDR3 runs from the conserved cysteine through the conserved F or W. Clone size is shown for a subset of rows, as once, few, many or a class of expanded clone.

CDR3: CAWRFADTQYF; V: TRBV30; J: TRBJ2-3; size: many
CDR3: CATSDHPAMAKNIQYF; V: TRBV24-1; J: TRBJ2-4; size: NA
CDR3: CASSRSGTAQETQYF; V: TRBV4-1; J: TRBJ2-5; size: few
CDR3: CASRTTGQAFF; V: TRBV12-3/TRBV12-4; J: TRBJ1-1; size: few
CDR3: CASSQDSLSGGPQEQFF; V: TRBV4-3; J: TRBJ2-1; size: NA
CDR3: CSARDGYGLTMVGNEQFF; V: TRBV20-1; J: TRBJ2-1; size: NA
CDR3: CASMGDAGETQYF; V: TRBV5-1; J: TRBJ2-5; size: few
CDR3: CASSSAQTVQETQYF; V: TRBV5-1; J: TRBJ2-5; size: NA
CDR3: CASTKGQGWQYF; V: TRBV12-3/TRBV12-4; J: TRBJ2-7; size: few
CDR3: CASSQESGGGNTEAFF; V: TRBV4-2; J: TRBJ1-1; size: NA
CDR3: CASSTADGYGYTF; V: TRBV6-1; J: TRBJ1-2; size: NA
CDR3: CASSPRIVNEQYF; V: TRBV18; J: TRBJ2-7; size: NA
CDR3: CASSLAATRANYGYTF; V: TRBV7-2; J: TRBJ1-2; size: many
CDR3: CASRRGNEKLFF; V: TRBV12-3/TRBV12-4; J: TRBJ1-4; size: NA
CDR3: CASNGQISGANVLTF; V: TRBV2; J: TRBJ2-6; size: few
CDR3: CASSLGADLQPQHF; V: TRBV5-1; J: TRBJ1-5; size: few
CDR3: CASSQDGSRAHYNEQFF; V: TRBV3-1; J: TRBJ2-1; size: many
CDR3: CSARDRTGFGEKLFF; V: TRBV20-1; J: TRBJ1-4; size: NA
CDR3: CASSSGDEQFF; V: TRBV27; J: TRBJ2-1; size: NA
CDR3: CASSQGGQVDSPLHF; V: TRBV4-1; J: TRBJ1-6; size: NA
CDR3: CASSLAELGQGHNEQYF; V: TRBV7-9; J: TRBJ2-7; size: few
CDR3: CASSYVSYSYNEQFF; V: TRBV6-5; J: TRBJ2-1; size: few
CDR3: CASSYARDRGSGELFF; V: TRBV6-2/TRBV6-3; J: TRBJ2-2; size: few
CDR3: CATSLTPEDGNIQYF; V: TRBV15; J: TRBJ2-4; size: many
CDR3: CASSPVGRPIEQYF; V: TRBV18; J: TRBJ2-7; size: NA
CDR3: CASSSTNTDTQYF; V: TRBV5-1; J: TRBJ2-3; size: NA
CDR3: CASSHRTGPGNTIYF; V: TRBV5-4; J: TRBJ1-3; size: NA
CDR3: CSVALTSGGAGNEQFF; V: TRBV29-1; J: TRBJ2-1; size: NA
CDR3: CASSQTAFVETQYF; V: TRBV4-1; J: TRBJ2-5; size: NA
CDR3: CASSLSAGAPSWETQYF; V: TRBV7-8; J: TRBJ2-5; size: many
CDR3: CASSLEYGSPLHF; V: TRBV5-5; J: TRBJ1-6; size: few
CDR3: CATSREKISGGGETQYF; V: TRBV15; J: TRBJ2-5; size: many
CDR3: CASRSETGANYGYTF; V: TRBV6-4; J: TRBJ1-2; size: few
CDR3: CATNSMMNTEAFF; V: TRBV6-1; J: TRBJ1-1; size: NA
CDR3: CASSSLNRPQHF; V: TRBV5-6; J: TRBJ1-5; size: NA
CDR3: CASSSDGNNSPLHF; V: TRBV7-6; J: TRBJ1-6; size: NA
CDR3: CASSLVGGYTQYF; V: TRBV7-2; J: TRBJ2-3; size: many
CDR3: CASSLPGAYQPQHF; V: TRBV5-5; J: TRBJ1-5; size: NA
CDR3: CASSLDRWRRETQYF; V: TRBV11-2; J: TRBJ2-5; size: NA
CDR3: CASSFSGGGNTIYF; V: TRBV12-3/TRBV12-4; J: TRBJ1-3; size: NA
CDR3: CASSPTTATPHNEQFF; V: TRBV7-9; J: TRBJ2-1; size: NA
CDR3: CASSPQTGGGEPQHF; V: TRBV7-9; J: TRBJ1-5; size: NA
CDR3: CASSLTGTGDYEQYF; V: TRBV12-3/TRBV12-4; J: TRBJ2-7; size: NA
CDR3: CASSFRSALPYGGYTF; V: TRBV12-3/TRBV12-4; J: TRBJ1-2; size: NA